Each of the 9 T cell receptor beta chains below was sequenced from the same sample in a study of cytomegalovirus exposure and HLA in healthy donors. With 60 Vbeta and 13 Jbeta primers, the PCR was carried out. Method: immunoSEQ multiplex PCR; TCRdb's copy keeps in-frame clones and lacks some. The sample carries roughly 150,000 clones, around three fifths recorded once. Sequencing used PBMCs. Receptor source: a woman aged 30 to 39 in good health and CMV-seropositive.

The gene calls are TRBV5-4 and TRBJ1-1; tentative D call: TRBD1 (5 bases). V shed 0 bases and J shed 0 bases, with 9 bases lying between them. The CDR3 consists of 15 residues. The V gene's germline CDR1 is SGHNT and CDR2 YYREEE (reference sequence). CDR3 in DNA: TGTGCCAGCAGCTTGGGTGGGGCAATGAACACTGAAGCTTTCTTT. This codes for CASSLGGAMNTEAFF.

The chain carries TRBV28 and TRBJ1-5; D uncertain. CDR1 is MDHEN, CDR2 SYDVKM, per germline. Trimming removed 5 bases at V and 2 bases at J, with 19 bases between. The CDR3 length is 17 residues. The CDR3: CASSPPSEGWGNQPQHF. The CDR3 DNA reads TGTGCCAGCAGTCCCCCTTCGGAGGGATGGGGCAATCAGCCCCAGCATTTT.

This sequence joins TRBV29-1 and TRBJ1-1; D gene ambiguous. The germline V and J ends were trimmed by 4 bases and 1 base, with 13 bases remaining between them. Per germline, CDR1 SQVTM and CDR2 ANQGSEA. CDR3 size: 14 residues. DNA of the CDR3: TGCAGCGTTGCGGATTTGGCAGGGAACACTGAAGCTTTCTTT. It yields the protein CSVADLAGNTEAFF.

This clone appeared a few times. The chain couples TRBV20-1 to TRBJ2-7; no clear D. The CDR3 runs 11 residues. Trimming took off 6 bases at V and 6 bases at J, with 12 bases between the two ends. CDR1 and CDR2 from the germline V gene are DFQATT and SNEGSKA (reference sequence). The CDR3 spells CSAPQESEQYF. CDR3 nucleotide sequence: TGCAGTGCCCCTCAAGAGTCCGAGCAGTACTTC.

The V call is TRBV7-9, the J call TRBJ1-6; a weak D match, TRBD1 (6 bases). The germline gives CDR1 SEHNR, CDR2 FQNEAQ (reference sequence). The V end was cut by 5 bases, the J end by 11 bases, with 16 bases between. The CDR3 is 14 amino acids. CDR3 region: CASSHQGPGTPLHF. The CDR3 DNA follows: TGTGCCAGCAGCCACCAGGGGCCTGGGACACCCCTCCACTTT.

The chain has TRBV7-2 and TRBJ2-1, with 14 bases fitting TRBD2. Germline-derived CDR1 and CDR2 are SGHTA and FQGNSA. Trimming at V came to 5 bases and at J to 14 bases, leaving 11 bases not matched to a gene. This CDR3 has 15 residues. The CDR3 DNA is TGTGCCAGCAGCCCTAGACTAGCGGGGGGGCTTTACAAGTTCTTC. This translates into CASSPRLAGGLYKFF.

Only a few counts were recorded for this clone. This sequence joins TRBV10-3 and TRBJ1-5, with 9 bases identical to TRBD1. The CDR3 is 15 residues long. J was trimmed by 2 bases and V by 6 bases; bases with no gene match: 5. Per the germline V gene, CDR1 is ENHRY and CDR2 is SYGVKD. The chain's CDR3 is CAISLGQGGNQPQHF. CDR3 in DNA: TGTGCCATCAGCTTGGGACAGGGCGGCAATCAGCCCCAGCATTTT.

The rearrangement joins TRBV6-5 to TRBJ1-3; D not certain. The CDR3 has 15 amino acids. Germline V gene data show CDR1 as MNHEY and CDR2 as SVGAGI. V was pared by 4 bases and J by 0 bases, with 10 bases between. Written as DNA, the CDR3 is TGTGCCAGCAGTTCTCGGAGGGCCTCTGGAAACACCATATATTTT. It yields the protein CASSSRRASGNTIYF.

In this sample, this clone turned up a few times. The chain links TRBV21-1 to TRBJ2-2; TRBD2 was called by the table and not checked on the DNA. TRBV21-1 is reported as a pseudogene. The CDR3 sequence is 17 residues long. The CDR3 DNA reads as TGTGCCAGCAGCAAAAGGTCTCGTGGACTAAACACCGGGGAGCTGTTTTTT. It yields the protein CASSKRSRGLNTGELFF.